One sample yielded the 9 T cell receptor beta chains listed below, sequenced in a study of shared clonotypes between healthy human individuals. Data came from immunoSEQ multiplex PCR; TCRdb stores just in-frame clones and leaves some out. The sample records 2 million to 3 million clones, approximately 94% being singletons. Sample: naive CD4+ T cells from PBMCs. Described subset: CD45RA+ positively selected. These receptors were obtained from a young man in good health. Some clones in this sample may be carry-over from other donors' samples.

This CDR3 reads CASSQMTLAAGDEQFF. The CDR3 bases are TGCGCCAGCAGCCAGATGACCCTAGCGGCCGGGGATGAGCAGTTCTTC. This rearrangement joins TRBV5-1 to TRBJ2-1; 7 bases line up with TRBD2. CDR3 length: 16 residues. CDR1 is SGHRS, CDR2 YFSETQ, per germline. The V and J ends lost 4 bases and 8 bases, in that order; junction bases with no gene match: 15.

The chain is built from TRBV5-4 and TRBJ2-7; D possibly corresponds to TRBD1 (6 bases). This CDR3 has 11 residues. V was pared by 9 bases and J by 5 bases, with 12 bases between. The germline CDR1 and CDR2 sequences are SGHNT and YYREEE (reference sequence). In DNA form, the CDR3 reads TGTGCCACAACAGGGACCCACGAGCAGTACTTC. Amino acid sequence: CATTGTHEQYF. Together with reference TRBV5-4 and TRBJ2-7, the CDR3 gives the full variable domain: ETGVTQSPTHLIKTRGQQVTLRCSSQSGHNTVSWYQQALGQGPQFIFQYYREEENGRGNFPPRFSGLQFPNYSSELNVNALELDDSALYLCATTGTHEQYFGPGTRLTVT.

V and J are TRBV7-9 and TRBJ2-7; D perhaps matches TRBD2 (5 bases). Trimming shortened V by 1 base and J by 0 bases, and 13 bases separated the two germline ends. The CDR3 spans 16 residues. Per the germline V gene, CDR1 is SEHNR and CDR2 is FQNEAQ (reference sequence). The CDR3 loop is CASSLEAGRSSYEQYF. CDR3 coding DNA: TGTGCCAGCAGCTTAGAGGCGGGTAGGAGCTCCTACGAGCAGTACTTC.

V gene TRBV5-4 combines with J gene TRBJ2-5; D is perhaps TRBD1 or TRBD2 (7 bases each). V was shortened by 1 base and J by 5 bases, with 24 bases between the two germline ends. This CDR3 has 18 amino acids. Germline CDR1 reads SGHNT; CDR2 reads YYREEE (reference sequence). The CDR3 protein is CASSLPARGGPSQETQYF. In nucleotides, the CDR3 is TGTGCCAGCAGCTTGCCCGCCAGGGGGGGCCCCAGTCAGGAGACCCAGTACTTC.

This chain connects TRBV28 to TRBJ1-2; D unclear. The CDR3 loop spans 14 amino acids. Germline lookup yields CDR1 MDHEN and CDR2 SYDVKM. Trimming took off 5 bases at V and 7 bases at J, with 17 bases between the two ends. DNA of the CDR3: TGTGCCAGCAGTCCCCCACTGAAGGGAAGTGGCTACACCTTC. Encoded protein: CASSPPLKGSGYTF.

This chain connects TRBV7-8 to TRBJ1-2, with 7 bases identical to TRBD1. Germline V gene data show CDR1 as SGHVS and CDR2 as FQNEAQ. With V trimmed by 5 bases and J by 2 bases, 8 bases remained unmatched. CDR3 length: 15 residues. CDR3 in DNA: TGTGCCAGCAGCCGTACCCAGGGGGGAAACTATGGCTACACCTTC. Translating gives CASSRTQGGNYGYTF. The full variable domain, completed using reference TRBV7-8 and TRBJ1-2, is GAGVSQSPRYKVAKRGQDVALRCDPISGHVSLFWYQQALGQGPEFLTYFQNEAQLDKSGLPSDRFFAERPEGSVSTLKIQRTQQEDSAVYLCASSRTQGGNYGYTFGSGTRLTVV.

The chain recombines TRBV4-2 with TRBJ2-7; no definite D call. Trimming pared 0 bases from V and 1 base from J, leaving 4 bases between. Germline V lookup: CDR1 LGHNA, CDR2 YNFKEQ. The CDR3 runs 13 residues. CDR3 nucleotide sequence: TGTGCCAGCAGCCAAGATGGGTCCTACGAGCAGTACTTC. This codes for CASSQDGSYEQYF.

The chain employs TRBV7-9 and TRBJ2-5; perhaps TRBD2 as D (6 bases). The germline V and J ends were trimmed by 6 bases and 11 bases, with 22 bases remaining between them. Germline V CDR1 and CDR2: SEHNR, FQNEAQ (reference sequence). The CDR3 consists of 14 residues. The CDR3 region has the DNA TGTGCCAGCAGTGCTGCGGGGCTGGGTCAGGAGCAGTACTTC. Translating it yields CASSAAGLGQEQYF.

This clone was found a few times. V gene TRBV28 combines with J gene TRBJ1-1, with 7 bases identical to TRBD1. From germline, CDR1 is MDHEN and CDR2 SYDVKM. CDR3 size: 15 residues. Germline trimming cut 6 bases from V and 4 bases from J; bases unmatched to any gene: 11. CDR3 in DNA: TGTGCCAGCAGCCTAACAGGGGTAGGGGGCACTGAAGCTTTCTTT. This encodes CASSLTGVGGTEAFF.